These T cell receptor beta chains were read from a single sample in a study of blood T cells in healthy people across ages. TCRdb passed the 5' RACE reads through MiXCR, listing each CDR3 protein once. The repertoire holds roughly 1,800,000 distinct CDR3 sequences, with about 49% as singletons. Material for sequencing was blood. The receptors come from a middle-aged woman in good health. The CDR3 runs from the conserved cysteine through the conserved F or W. Fields, in order: clone size, D gene, V gene, J gene, CDR3 protein, CDR3 DNA. A D gene is named only where the DNA matches it firmly. Clone size, where shown, is once, few, many, or a class for clones that have expanded.

few	NA	TRBV29-1	TRBJ2-7	CSLLDDSYEQYF	TGCAGCTTACTGGACGACTCCTACGAGCAGTACTTC
NA	NA	TRBV7-6	TRBJ2-5	CASSPPAASQETQYF	TGTGCCAGCAGCCCACCGGCGGCCTCACAAGAGACCCAGTACTTC
few	NA	TRBV13	TRBJ2-1	CASSRRSDEQFF	TGTGCCAGCAGCCGTCGGTCCGATGAGCAGTTCTTC
NA	TRBD1	TRBV27	TRBJ1-2	CASRGQGVNYGYTF	TGTGCCAGCAGGGGACAGGGAGTGAACTATGGCTACACCTTC
few	NA	TRBV19	TRBJ2-1	CASSSRAKEFF	TGTGCCAGTAGTTCTAGGGCGAAGGAGTTCTTC
NA	TRBD1	TRBV7-9	TRBJ2-1	CASSLRVRDRFNEQFF	TGTGCCAGCAGCTTAAGGGTTCGGGACAGATTCAATGAGCAGTTCTTC
NA	TRBD1	TRBV7-2	TRBJ2-7	CASSLGGQGKYF	TGTGCCAGCAGCTTAGGGGGACAGGGAAAGTACTTC
NA	TRBD1	TRBV20-1	TRBJ2-5	CSARSPDRGGETQYF	TGCAGTGCTAGAAGCCCCGACAGGGGCGGGGAGACCCAGTACTTC
NA	NA	TRBV4-3	TRBJ1-4	CASSQVASVNEKLFF	TGCGCCAGCAGCCAAGTGGCCAGCGTAAATGAAAAACTGTTTTTT
NA	TRBD2	TRBV7-9	TRBJ2-5	CASSLAWGTTRETQYF	TGTGCCAGCAGCTTAGCATGGGGGACTACTCGAGAGACCCAGTACTTC
NA	NA	TRBV4-2	TRBJ2-1	CASSPGKGGSYNEQFF	TGTGCCAGCAGCCCGGGGAAGGGGGGGTCCTACAATGAGCAGTTCTTC
NA	TRBD1	TRBV7-9	TRBJ1-2	CASRQGQSDYTF	TGTGCCAGCCGACAGGGTCAGTCTGACTACACCTTC
NA	NA	TRBV7-2	TRBJ1-6	CASSPTGTGYGSPLHF	TGTGCCAGCAGCCCCACCGGGACGGGGTACGGGTCACCCCTCCACTTT
NA	TRBD1	TRBV6-1	TRBJ2-5	CASCVSGQENKETQYF	TGTGCCAGCTGCGTGTCGGGACAGGAGAACAAAGAGACCCAGTACTTC
few	TRBD2	TRBV5-1	TRBJ2-3	CASSYTTSGTDTQYF	TGCGCCAGCAGCTACACGACTAGCGGCACAGATACGCAGTATTTT
few	TRBD1	TRBV29-1	TRBJ1-2	CSGLPGQGSGYTF	TGCAGCGGGCTACCGGGACAGGGGTCGGGCTACACCTTC
NA	NA	TRBV6-5	TRBJ1-1	CASSYGAGAATEAFF	TGTGCCAGCAGTTACGGGGCAGGGGCGGCCACTGAAGCTTTCTTT
once	NA	TRBV6-6	TRBJ1-1	CASSFKLSSTEAFF	TGTGCCAGCAGTTTTAAACTTTCGTCAACTGAAGCTTTCTTT
NA	TRBD2	TRBV20-1	TRBJ2-1	CSASPGTSDSNEQFF	TGCAGTGCTAGCCCCGGGACTAGCGACAGCAATGAGCAGTTCTTC
few	NA	TRBV20-1	TRBJ2-4	CSARLGYAKNIQYF	TGCAGTGCTAGACTAGGGTACGCCAAAAACATTCAGTACTTC
NA	TRBD1	TRBV6-6	TRBJ1-2	CASSQRDRGYGYTF	TGTGCCAGCAGTCAACGGGACAGGGGCTATGGCTACACCTTC
NA	TRBD2	TRBV20-1	TRBJ2-4	CSARGPGLAGGFGAKNIQYF	TGCAGTGCTAGGGGCCCCGGACTAGCGGGGGGGTTCGGAGCCAAAAACATTCAGTACTTC
NA	NA	TRBV21-1	TRBJ2-5	CASSKAFNRAGHQETQYF	TGTGCCAGCAGCAAAGCGTTTAATCGGGCAGGGCACCAAGAGACCCAGTACTTC
NA	NA	TRBV10-2	TRBJ2-7	CASSPSIETRYF	TGCGCCAGCAGTCCCTCCATAGAGACCCGGTACTTC